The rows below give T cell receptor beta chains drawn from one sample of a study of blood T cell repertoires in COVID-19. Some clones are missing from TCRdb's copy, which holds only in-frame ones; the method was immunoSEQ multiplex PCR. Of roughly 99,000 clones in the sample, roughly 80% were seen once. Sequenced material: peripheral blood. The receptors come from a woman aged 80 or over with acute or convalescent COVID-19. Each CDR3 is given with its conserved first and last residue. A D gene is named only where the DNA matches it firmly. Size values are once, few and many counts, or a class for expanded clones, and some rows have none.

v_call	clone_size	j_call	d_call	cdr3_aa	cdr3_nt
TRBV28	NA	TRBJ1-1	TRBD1	CASSAGTGYGEAFF	TGTGCCAGCAGTGCCGGGACAGGGTATGGTGAAGCTTTCTTT
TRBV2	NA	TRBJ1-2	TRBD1	CASSGTGFRGYTF	TGTGCCAGCAGCGGGACAGGGTTTAGAGGCTACACCTTC
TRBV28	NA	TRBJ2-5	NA	CASSRPGPLGGTQYF	TGTGCCAGCAGCCGACCGGGACCCCTGGGGGGTACCCAGTACTTC
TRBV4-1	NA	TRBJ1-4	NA	CASSQATARTNEKLFF	TGCGCCAGCAGCCAAGCGACAGCTCGTACTAATGAAAAACTGTTTTTT
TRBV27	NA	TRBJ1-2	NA	CASSLSSREDGYTF	TGTGCCAGCAGTTTGAGTTCCAGGGAGGATGGCTACACCTTC
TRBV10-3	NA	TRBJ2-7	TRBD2	CAISRGAGTSGSYEQYF	TGTGCCATCAGTAGGGGTGCTGGGACTAGCGGTTCCTACGAGCAGTACTTC
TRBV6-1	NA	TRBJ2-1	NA	CASSEVATYNEQFF	TGTGCCAGCAGTGAAGTGGCCACCTACAATGAGCAGTTCTTC
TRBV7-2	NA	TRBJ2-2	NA	CASSLVRAAGRELFF	TGTGCCAGCAGCTTGGTCCGAGCCGCGGGAAGGGAGCTGTTTTTT
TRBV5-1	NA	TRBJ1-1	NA	CASTPGRGEAEAFF	TGCGCCAGCACCCCCGGGAGGGGCGAGGCTGAAGCTTTCTTT
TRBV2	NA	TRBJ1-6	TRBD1	CASTEGTVTPLHF	TGTGCCAGCACCGAAGGGACAGTAACACCCCTCCACTTT
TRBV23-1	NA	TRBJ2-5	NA	CASSHGGRYWTQYF	TGCGCCAGCAGTCACGGAGGGCGGTATTGGACCCAGTACTTC
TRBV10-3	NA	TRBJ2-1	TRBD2	CAILAGGPYNEQFF	TGTGCCATTCTAGCGGGGGGACCCTACAATGAGCAGTTCTTC
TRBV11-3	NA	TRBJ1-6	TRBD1	CASSLGTGESPLHF	TGTGCCAGCAGCTTAGGGACAGGGGAGTCACCCCTCCACTTT
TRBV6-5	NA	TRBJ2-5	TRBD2	CASRGRKGGQETQYF	TGTGCCAGCAGGGGTCGAAAGGGAGGGCAAGAGACCCAGTACTTC
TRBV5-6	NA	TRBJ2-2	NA	CASSLGLQNTGELFF	TGTGCCAGCAGCTTGGGGTTACAGAACACCGGGGAGCTGTTTTTT
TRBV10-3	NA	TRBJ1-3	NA	CAMGARSDTIYF	TGTGCCATGGGAGCCCGTTCTGACACCATATATTTT
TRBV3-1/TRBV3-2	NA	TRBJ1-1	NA	CASSQTRWGGIFPTEAFF	TGTGCCAGCAGCCAGACCCGGTGGGGGGGAATTTTCCCCACTGAAGCTTTCTTT
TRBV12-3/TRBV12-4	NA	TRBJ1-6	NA	CASRTGSYSPLHF	TGTGCCAGCAGGACCGGGTCTTATTCACCCCTCCACTTT
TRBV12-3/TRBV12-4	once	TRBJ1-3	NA	CASLSSGNTIYF	TGTGCCAGCTTGAGTAGCGGAAACACCATATATTTT
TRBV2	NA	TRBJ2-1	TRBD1	CASRLGQYNEQFF	TGTGCCAGCAGACTGGGACAGTACAATGAGCAGTTCTTC
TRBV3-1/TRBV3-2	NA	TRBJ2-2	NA	CASSQESSAGELFF	TGTGCCAGCAGCCAAGAGTCGTCCGCCGGGGAGCTGTTTTTT
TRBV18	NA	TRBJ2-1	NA	CASSPDRSYNEQFF	TGTGCCAGCTCACCAGACAGGTCCTACAATGAGCAGTTCTTC
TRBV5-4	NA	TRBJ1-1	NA	CASSISLTEVAFF	TGTGCCAGCAGCATCAGTCTCACCGAGGTGGCTTTCTTT
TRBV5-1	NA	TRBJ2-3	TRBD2	CASYASGQDTQYF	TGCGCCAGCTATGCTAGCGGGCAAGATACGCAGTATTTT
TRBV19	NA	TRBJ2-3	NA	CASSIREGTDTQYF	TGTGCCAGTAGTATCCGGGAAGGTACAGATACGCAGTATTTT